This T cell receptor beta chain appears in the sequencing data of a study of chemoradiotherapy in HPV16-positive cancers. Germline assignment: CDR1 SNHLY and CDR2 FYNNEI. The CDR3 covers 11 residues. V was shortened by 4 bases and J by 6 bases, with 7 bases between the two germline ends. This clone showed up just once. Clones were read by immunoSEQ multiplex PCR, and TCRdb kept only the in-frame ones, dropping some. The sample comprises about 6,600 clones, around 80% of which are singletons, and 8% rests with the top ten. Sequencing was performed on tumor tissue, taken from a patient who underwent chemoradiotherapy. This TCR came from a human donor with HPV-associated anogenital cancer. The V and J genes are TRBV2 and TRBJ2-7, with a possible D match to TRBD2 (5 bases). CDR3 nucleotides: TGTGCCAGCAGTGCTAGCATCGAGCAGTACTTC. Translation: CASSASIEQYF. The whole variable domain, filled in from reference TRBV2 and TRBJ2-7, reads EPEVTQTPSHQVTQMGQEVILRCVPISNHLYFYWYRQILGQKVEFLVSFYNNEISEKSEIFDDQFSVERPDGSNFTLKIRSTKLEDSAMYFCASSASIEQYFGPGTRLTVT.